A single sample gave rise to the 28 T cell receptor beta chains below, sequenced in a study of blood T cell repertoires in COVID-19. TCRdb's table, derived via immunoSEQ multiplex PCR, lists solely in-frame clones and lacks some. The sample lists about 190,000 clones, about 85% occurring once. The material sequenced was peripheral blood. The receptors shown here come from a human donor in a cohort sampled during active COVID-19.

The chain combines TRBV5-1 with TRBJ2-3, with 7 bases lining up with TRBD1. Germline lookup yields CDR1 SGHRS and CDR2 YFSETQ. With V trimmed by 0 bases and J by 4 bases, 8 bases remained unmatched. CDR3 length: 16 amino acids. This chain's CDR3 is CASSLVTGVRSDTQYF. The CDR3 nucleotides read TGCGCCAGCAGCTTGGTTACAGGGGTCCGGTCAGATACGCAGTATTTT.

This clone appeared a single time. The chain employs TRBV24-1 and TRBJ2-3, with D tentatively TRBD1 (6 bases). The germline V gene encodes CDR1 KGHDR and CDR2 SFDVKD. The CDR3 is made up of 15 amino acids. V was trimmed by 4 bases and J by 2 bases, leaving 12 bases between them. The CDR3 coding sequence is TGTGCCACCAGTGAAGGGGGAACTACCACAGATACGCAGTATTTT. Encoded protein: CATSEGGTTTDTQYF.

This chain uses TRBV28 with TRBJ2-2; 7 positions agree with TRBD1. The CDR3 consists of 11 residues. Trimming took 10 bases from V and 6 from J; bases not matched to a gene: 2. CDR1 and CDR2 from the germline V gene are MDHEN and SYDVKM. The CDR3, as DNA: TGTGCCACCCAGGGGGCCGGGGAGCTGTTTTTT. Translation gives CATQGAGELFF.

The rearrangement links TRBV3-1 (or the pseudogene TRBV3-2) to TRBJ2-7; D gene uncertain. Per the germline V gene, CDR1 is LGHDT and CDR2 is YNNKEL (reference sequence). CDR3 length: 14 residues. The V end was cut by 1 base, the J end by 3 bases, with 10 bases between. Here the CDR3 DNA reads TGTGCCAGCAGCCAAGGTTATCGCAGCTACGAGCAGTACGTC. This codes for CASSQGYRSYEQYV.

CDR3 nucleotide sequence: TGTGCCAGCTCACCACGAGCTAACCTAAACACCGGGGAGCTGTTTTTT. This sequence encodes CASSPRANLNTGELFF. V usage is TRBV18 and J usage is TRBJ2-2; D not resolved. The CDR3 runs to 16 residues. V shed 1 base and J shed 2 bases, with 11 bases lying between them. Looked up from germline, CDR1 is KGHSH and CDR2 is LQKENI. Together with reference TRBV18 and TRBJ2-2, the CDR3 gives the full variable domain: NAGVMQNPRHLVRRRGQEARLRCSPMKGHSHVYWYRQLPEEGLKFMVYLQKENIIDESGMPKERFSAEFPKEGPSILRIQQVVRGDSAAYFCASSPRANLNTGELFFGEGSRLTVL.

The chain carries TRBV28 and TRBJ2-6, with a possible D match to TRBD2 (6 bases). Germline V lookup: CDR1 MDHEN, CDR2 SYDVKM. This CDR3 is built from 13 residues. This CDR3 is CAGGRSGANVLTF. The DNA of the CDR3 is TGTGCGGGAGGTCGTTCGGGGGCCAACGTCCTGACTTTC.

The chain recombines TRBV25-1 with TRBJ1-6; possibly TRBD1 for D (5 bases). Germline V gene lookup returns CDR1 MGHDK and CDR2 SYGVNS. V was pared by 4 bases and J by 9 bases, with 19 bases between. The CDR3 is 16 amino acids. The DNA of the CDR3 is TGTGCCAGCAGTGGTACCGGGGGAGGAAATTCTTCACCCCTCCACTTT. This codes for CASSGTGGGNSSPLHF.

The V gene is TRBV11-2, the J gene TRBJ1-3; 7 bases match TRBD1. V was clipped by 4 bases and J by 3 bases; unmatched bases: 6. CDR3 length: 15 amino acids. Germline-derived CDR1 and CDR2 are SGHAT and FQNNGV. The CDR3, as DNA: TGTGCCAGCAGCTCCCAGGGGGGATTTGGAAACACCATATATTTT. Translated: CASSSQGGFGNTIYF.

The chain has TRBV5-1 and TRBJ2-1, with TRBD2 matching 13 bases. The ends lost 0 bases at V and 7 bases at J; junction bases unmatched: 13. Per the germline V gene, CDR1 is SGHRS and CDR2 is YFSETQ. The CDR3 runs to 19 residues. In DNA, the CDR3 is TGCGCCAGCAGCTTGGACGGCCAAGTACCGGGACTAGCGGGGAATGAGCAGTTCTTC. This encodes CASSLDGQVPGLAGNEQFF.

The rearrangement joins TRBV5-4 to TRBJ2-1, with TRBD2 matching over 7 bases. Losses at the gene ends were 0 bases for V and 7 bases for J; bases not matched to a gene: 4. Germline loops: CDR1 SGHNT, CDR2 YYREEE (reference sequence). The CDR3 length is 14 residues. The CDR3 coding sequence is TGTGCCAGCAGCTTGGGCGGGAGTCGGAATGAGCAGTTCTTC. Its protein is CASSLGGSRNEQFF.

This clone has a handful of counts. This chain uses TRBV6-5 with TRBJ1-5; TRBD1 matches at 8 bases. There are 14 residues in the CDR3. Germline CDR1 is MNHEY and CDR2 is SVGAGI. Trimming removed 5 bases from V and 11 bases from J; junction bases left unmatched: 11. CDR3 sequence: CASSLEQGATAQHF. CDR3 DNA sequence: TGTGCCAGCAGTCTCGAGCAGGGGGCAACGGCCCAGCATTTT.

The chain carries TRBV4-1 and TRBJ1-1; no reliable D call. Germline CDR1 is MGHRA and CDR2 is YSYEKL. CDR3 length equals 14 residues. With 1 base removed from V and 4 bases from J, the gap between germline ends came to 10 bases. The CDR3 DNA is TGCGCCAGCAGCCAAGGTCGGACTTTCACTGAAGCTTTCTTT. It is translated as CASSQGRTFTEAFF.

This chain joins TRBV6-1 and TRBJ2-2; no clear D. This CDR3 is built from 13 residues. V lost 3 bases and J 1 base, leaving 3 bases between the germline ends. Germline CDR1 is MNHNS and CDR2 is SASEGT. CDR3 DNA: TGTGCCAGCAGTGACGGGAACACCGGGGAGCTGTTTTTT. Translating it yields CASSDGNTGELFF.

V gene TRBV28 combines with J gene TRBJ2-3, with 10 bases lining up with TRBD1. CDR3 length equals 15 residues. V lost 8 bases to trimming and J lost 4 bases; unmatched junction nucleotides: 9. Germline CDR1 MDHEN, CDR2 SYDVKM. CDR3 amino acids: CASVVPGQGSDTQYF. The CDR3 DNA sequence: TGTGCCAGCGTCGTACCGGGACAGGGGTCAGATACGCAGTATTTT.

The CDR3 nucleotides are TGTGCCAGCAGTCCCGGGACAGGGGCCCTCACCTTC. The encoded protein is CASSPGTGALTF. The chain uses TRBV11-2 and TRBJ1-2; 10 nucleotides line up with TRBD1. Germline trimming cut 6 bases from V and 13 bases from J; bases unmatched to any gene: 8. CDR3 length equals 12 residues. CDR1 and CDR2 from the germline V gene are SGHAT and FQNNGV. Full variable domain (remainder filled in from reference TRBV11-2 and TRBJ1-2): EAGVAQSPRYKIIEKRQSVAFWCNPISGHATLYWYQQILGQGPKLLIQFQNNGVVDDSQLPKDRFSAERLKGVDSTLKIQPAKLEDSAVYLCASSPGTGALTFGSGTRLTVV.

V gene TRBV6-5 combines with J gene TRBJ1-2; D is undetermined. The CDR3 extends over 14 amino acids. Between the trimmed V and J ends, which lost 6 bases and 4 bases, there was a span of 15 bases. CDR1 and CDR2 from the germline V gene are MNHEY and SVGAGI. This CDR3 is CASRRQEGTYGYTF. The CDR3 DNA reads TGTGCCAGCAGAAGGCAGGAGGGCACCTATGGCTACACCTTC.

This clone was recorded only once. The chain recombines TRBV6-4 with TRBJ2-3; D call uncertain. V gave up 5 bases and J gave up 0 bases, with 9 bases separating them. Per the germline V gene, CDR1 is MRHNA and CDR2 is SNTAGT. This CDR3 comprises 14 residues. The CDR3 DNA reads as TGTGCCAGCAGTCGAGAAACTAGCACAGATACGCAGTATTTT. Translated: CASSRETSTDTQYF.

CDR3 protein: CATATGTLLQQFF. CDR3 bases: TGTGCCACGGCAACCGGGACACTTCTCCAGCAGTTCTTC. V gene TRBV11-2 combines with J gene TRBJ2-1, with D tentatively TRBD1 (6 bases). Trimming shortened V by 10 bases and J by 11 bases, and 21 bases separated the two germline ends. The CDR3 covers 13 residues. Looked up from germline, CDR1 is SGHAT and CDR2 is FQNNGV.

CDR3 in DNA: TGTGCCAGCGATTCCGGACAGGGTACGATTGGCTACACCTTC. This sequence encodes CASDSGQGTIGYTF. The chain combines TRBV19 with TRBJ1-2, with 8 bases matching TRBD1. The ends lost 9 bases at V and 7 bases at J; junction bases unmatched: 13. Germline CDR1 LNHDA, CDR2 SQIVND (reference sequence). The CDR3 has 14 amino acids.

The rearrangement uses TRBV10-1 and TRBJ1-3; D perhaps matches TRBD1 (6 bases). CDR1 is WNHNN and CDR2 is SYGVQD in the germline V gene (reference sequence). Trimming cost V 4 bases and J 0 bases, with 16 bases left between them. The CDR3 extends over 17 amino acids. The CDR3 sequence: CASSGIQGTTSGNTIYF. CDR3 coding DNA: TGCGCCAGCAGTGGAATACAGGGAACTACCTCTGGAAACACCATATATTTT.

The rearrangement joins TRBV5-6 to TRBJ2-7; no clear D gene. Per germline, CDR1 SGHDT and CDR2 YYEEEE. Trimming pared 0 bases from V and 3 bases from J, leaving 10 bases between. The CDR3 has 14 residues. The CDR3 DNA sequence: TGTGCCAGCAGCTTGGCCACTCGGGTCTACGAGCAGTACGTC. Residues: CASSLATRVYEQYV.

J is TRBJ1-5 and V is TRBV27; weak D call: TRBD1 (6 bases). The CDR3 is made up of 13 amino acids. Trimming left V 8 bases short and J 3 bases short, with 11 bases between. Germline V gene data show CDR1 as MNHEY and CDR2 as SMNVEV (reference sequence). CDR3 residues: CASAGQNNQPQHF. The CDR3 bases are TGTGCCAGCGCAGGACAGAACAATCAGCCCCAGCATTTT.

The chain couples TRBV7-3 to TRBJ2-5; 14 positions match TRBD2. Germline CDR1 and CDR2: SGHTA and FQGTGA. V was clipped by 3 bases and J by 2 bases; unmatched bases: 5. The CDR3 contains 17 residues. In nucleotides, the CDR3 is TGTGCCAGCAGCTTGGGGACTAGCGGGGGAGGGCAAGAGACCCAGTACTTC. Residues: CASSLGTSGGGQETQYF.

The V gene is TRBV3-1 (or the pseudogene TRBV3-2), the J gene TRBJ2-3; 8 bases are a match to TRBD2. The CDR3 length is 16 residues. Germline lookup yields CDR1 LGHDT and CDR2 YNNKEL (reference sequence). The ends lost 4 bases at V and 1 base at J; junction bases unmatched: 7. CDR3 region: CASSPLQGLGTDTQYF. The CDR3, as DNA: TGTGCCAGCAGCCCCCTGCAGGGACTAGGCACAGATACGCAGTATTTT.

This clone is a singleton in its sample. The chain joins TRBV14 to TRBJ2-5; 7 nucleotides match TRBD2. The junction had 7 bases not matched to a gene; V was cut back by 4 bases and J by 5 bases. The germline V gene has CDR1 SGHDN and CDR2 FVKESK. The CDR3 has 14 residues. The CDR3 sequence is CASSPTGRRETQYF. CDR3 coding DNA: TGTGCCAGCAGCCCAACCGGGAGGAGGGAGACCCAGTACTTC. The whole variable domain, remainder taken from reference TRBV14 and TRBJ2-5, is EAGVTQFPSHSVIEKGQTVTLRCDPISGHDNLYWYRRVMGKEIKFLLHFVKESKQDESGMPNNRFLAERTGGTYSTLKVQPAELEDSGVYFCASSPTGRRETQYFGPGTRLLVL.

The chain is built from TRBV15 and TRBJ1-5; TRBD1 is a possible D gene (5 bases). The CDR3 covers 15 residues. V was cut by 3 bases and J by 2 bases, with 11 bases left in between. Germline CDR1 is LNHNV and CDR2 is YYDKDF (reference sequence). The DNA for the CDR3 is TGTGCCACCAGCAGTGACAGCGAGGGCAATCAGCCCCAGCATTTT. It specifies CATSSDSEGNQPQHF.

The table lists this clone with a few counts. The chain links TRBV10-3 to TRBJ2-1, with TRBD2 as a possible D gene (7 bases). The CDR3 is 12 amino acids. CDR1 ENHRY and CDR2 SYGVKD come from the germline V gene. V was shortened by 10 bases and J by 9 bases, with 16 bases between the two germline ends. The CDR3 DNA sequence: TGTGCCACCGGGGGCGGGAGTAGTGAGCAGTTCTTC. Its translation is CATGGGSSEQFF.

The rearrangement joins TRBV5-1 to TRBJ1-4; D unclear. In germline, CDR1 is SGHRS, CDR2 YFSETQ. The V and J ends lost 0 bases and 8 bases respectively, with 11 bases between them. This CDR3 has 14 residues. The CDR3: CASSLGVIQEKLFF. DNA of the CDR3: TGCGCCAGCAGCTTGGGGGTGATACAGGAAAAACTGTTTTTT. Supplemented by reference TRBV5-1 and TRBJ1-4, the full variable domain reads KAGVTQTPRYLIKTRGQQVTLSCSPISGHRSVSWYQQTPGQGLQFLFEYFSETQRNKGNFPGRFSGRQFSNSRSEMNVSTLELGDSALYLCASSLGVIQEKLFFGSGTQLSVL.